This is a list of T cell receptor beta chains from one sample in a study of long-term antiretroviral therapy in people with HIV. TCRdb's copy holds only in-frame clones and misses some; the assay was immunoSEQ multiplex PCR. The profile covers over 35,000 clones, with 80% appearing a single time and 5.8% taken by the ten largest. The material was unsorted PBMCs, obtained 3.4 years after starting antiretroviral therapy. All receptors derive from a man aged 25 to 45 with HIV. The CDR3 runs from the conserved cysteine through the conserved F or W. Each record gives: V gene, clone size, J gene, D gene, CDR3 DNA, CDR3 protein. D genes are given only for firm matches. Only some rows state a clone size, as once, few, many or a class for expanded clones.

>TRBV15|once|TRBJ1-4|-
TGTGCCACCAGCAGAGGGTCGACAGTGGCGATGTACGGTGAAAAACTGTTTTTT
CATSRGSTVAMYGEKLFF
>TRBV13|-|TRBJ1-1|-
TGTGCCAGCAGCCATATGGGGGGCACTGAAGCTTTCTTT
CASSHMGGTEAFF
>TRBV6-1|-|TRBJ1-5|-
TGTGCCAGCAACGACCCCGGGGGAAGGGAGGCGCCCCAGCATTTT
CASNDPGGREAPQHF
>TRBV11-2|-|TRBJ2-3|-
TGTGCCAGCAGCACCTCGGGCAGGGATACGCAGTATTTT
CASSTSGRDTQYF
>TRBV5-1|-|TRBJ2-7|-
TGCGCCAGCAGCAATTACAAGGGAGCGATCTACGAGCAGTACTTC
CASSNYKGAIYEQYF
>TRBV27|-|TRBJ2-7|-
TGTGCCAGCAGTCGATCCGGGAGCTACGAGCAGTACTTC
CASSRSGSYEQYF
>TRBV9|-|TRBJ2-1|TRBD2
TGTGCCAGCAGCGTTCCGGGACTAGCGGGAGGTACCAATGAGCAGTTCTTC
CASSVPGLAGGTNEQFF
>TRBV5-6|few|TRBJ2-7|-
TGTGCCAGCAGCTTGTACCCCACCTCGGGTGGGGAGCAGTACTTC
CASSLYPTSGGEQYF
>TRBV6-1|-|TRBJ2-4|TRBD2
TGTGCCAGCAGTGATCTACCCCACACTAGCGGGAGGGCGGAAAACATTCAGTACTTC
CASSDLPHTSGRAENIQYF
>TRBV5-1|-|TRBJ2-1|TRBD2
TGCGCCAGCAGCTCGACCGGGACTAGCAATGAGCAGTTCTTC
CASSSTGTSNEQFF
>TRBV28|-|TRBJ2-3|TRBD2
TGTGCCAGCAGCCCCGGACTAGTTAGCACAGATACGCAGTATTTT
CASSPGLVSTDTQYF
>TRBV7-9|-|TRBJ2-1|-
TGTGCCAGCAGCCAAATAGGGCTGGGAAACAATGAGCAGTTCTTC
CASSQIGLGNNEQFF
>TRBV6-6|-|TRBJ2-3|-
TGTGCCAGCGACGCGAAGGGGAGTGGCGCAGATACGCAGTATTTT
CASDAKGSGADTQYF
>TRBV5-6|-|TRBJ2-3|TRBD2
TGTGCCAGCAGCTTGTTACTAGCGGGGGACACAGATACGCAGTATTTT
CASSLLLAGDTDTQYF
>TRBV5-4|-|TRBJ2-7|-
TGTGCCAGCAGCTCGGAGGGGGCTAGGACGCCGTACTTC
CASSSEGARTPYF
>TRBV5-4|-|TRBJ2-1|-
TGTGCCAGCAGCCCCCGGGACCCGTACAATGAGCAGTTCTTC
CASSPRDPYNEQFF
>TRBV10-3|-|TRBJ2-7|TRBD2
TGTGCCATCAGTGCAGAATCCGCGGGAGGCTACGAGCAGTACTTC
CAISAESAGGYEQYF
>TRBV29-1|-|TRBJ2-7|-
TGCAGCGTTGAAGACCCCGGGACGGATAGCTCCTACGAGCAGTACTTC
CSVEDPGTDSSYEQYF
>TRBV27|-|TRBJ2-7|-
TGTGCCAGCAGTCCTCTCTCGAGCGACCTAGGTTACGAGCAGTACTTC
CASSPLSSDLGYEQYF
>TRBV19|-|TRBJ1-1|-
TGTGCCAGTTTAGACCGGCTGAACACTGAAGCTTTCTTT
CASLDRLNTEAFF
>TRBV28|-|TRBJ2-2|-
TGTGCCAGCAGTTTAATGGGTGACGGGGAGCTGTTTTTT
CASSLMGDGELFF
>TRBV18|-|TRBJ2-1|-
TGTGCCAGCTCACCACGTTCAAACTCCCGGATGGAGAAAGGGGTTTACAATGAGCAGTTCTTC
CASSPRSNSRMEKGVYNEQFF
>TRBV11-2|few|TRBJ2-7|-
TGTGCCAGCAGCTTAGACCAAAAGGGGGCCTACGAGCAGTACTTC
CASSLDQKGAYEQYF
>TRBV27|-|TRBJ1-5|-
TGTGCCAGCAGTTCCCTTCAGGTGGGAGGAAATCAGCCCCAGCATTTT
CASSSLQVGGNQPQHF
>TRBV11-2|-|TRBJ1-2|-
TGTGCCAGCAGCATATCGACGGACCTATATGGCTACACCTTC
CASSISTDLYGYTF
>TRBV6-5|-|TRBJ1-5|-
TGTGCCAGCAGTTACAGCGGCGGTCAGCATCAGCCCCAGCATTTT
CASSYSGGQHQPQHF
>TRBV20-1|-|TRBJ1-2|TRBD1
TGCAGTGCTGGGACAGGCTATGGCTACACCTTC
CSAGTGYGYTF
>TRBV2|-|TRBJ1-1|TRBD1
TGTGCCAGCAGGAAAGAGACAGGGGCCTTAGCTTTCTTT
CASRKETGALAFF
>TRBV28|-|TRBJ2-7|-
TGTGCCAGCAGTTGGCCTCCCAGGGGCCGTTCATCAAGGGGGAGCTACGAGCAGTACTTC
CASSWPPRGRSSRGSYEQYF
>TRBV28|once|TRBJ2-7|-
TGTGCCAGCAGTTTCGACAGCCCCTACGAGCAGTACTTC
CASSFDSPYEQYF
>TRBV4-3|-|TRBJ1-1|-
TGCGCCAGCAGCCCCACCCCGGGTCGGGGAACTGAAGCTTTCTTT
CASSPTPGRGTEAFF
>TRBV6-5|-|TRBJ1-2|-
TGTGCCAGCAGTTACTCTGGGGATGCCCCCTCTGGCTACACCTTC
CASSYSGDAPSGYTF
>TRBV7-9|-|TRBJ2-1|TRBD2
TGTGCCAGCAGATCCGGGACTAGCCCTAACAATGAGCAGTTCTTC
CASRSGTSPNNEQFF
>TRBV7-2|once|TRBJ2-2|TRBD2
TGTGCCAGCAGCCTACACGGACTAGCGGGAGCTGGAGCCGGGGAGCTGTTTTTT
CASSLHGLAGAGAGELFF
>TRBV5-8|once|TRBJ2-7|-
TGTGCCAGCAGCTCCTTCGGATGGGGCGGTGGTATCGAGCAGTACTTC
CASSSFGWGGGIEQYF
>TRBV29-1|-|TRBJ1-1|TRBD1
TGCAGCGCCGGGACAGGGATGAACACTGAAGCTTTCTTT
CSAGTGMNTEAFF
>TRBV10-3|-|TRBJ1-1|TRBD1
TGTGCCATCAGCCGACAGGGCGCTGACACTGAAGCTTTCTTT
CAISRQGADTEAFF
>TRBV19|-|TRBJ1-5|TRBD1
TGTGCCAGTAGTATAAGCAGGGGACAGCAGCCCCAGCATTTT
CASSISRGQQPQHF
>TRBV4-1|-|TRBJ2-1|TRBD2
TGCGCCAGCAGCCAACGCGGGAGCTCCTACAATGAGCAGTTCTTC
CASSQRGSSYNEQFF
>TRBV19|-|TRBJ2-5|-
TGTGCCAGTAGTATCACCCACACTAAGAACCAAGAGACCCAGTACTTC
CASSITHTKNQETQYF
>TRBV5-6|-|TRBJ2-5|TRBD2
TGTGCCAGCAGCTTCACCGGGACCCGGGGGGGGGAGACCCAGTACTTC
CASSFTGTRGGETQYF
>TRBV30|-|TRBJ2-3|-
TGTGCCTGGTCGCGAGGGGTCACAGATACGCAGTATTTT
CAWSRGVTDTQYF
>TRBV6-5|-|TRBJ1-2|-
TGTGCCAGCAGTTACTCGGGGCAGGGGTCAGAAGGCTACACCTTC
CASSYSGQGSEGYTF
>TRBV7-9|few|TRBJ1-4|-
TGTGCCAGCAGCTTCAGGGCAGCAACTAATGAAAAACTGTTTTTT
CASSFRAATNEKLFF
>TRBV25-1|-|TRBJ2-1|-
TGTGCCAGGACCGTCGCCCCTTTCTACAATGAGCAGTTCTTC
CARTVAPFYNEQFF
>TRBV30|-|TRBJ2-7|-
TGTGCCTGGAGTCTTACCAGGGCCTACGAGCAGTACTTC
CAWSLTRAYEQYF
>TRBV7-9|few|TRBJ2-1|-
TGTGCCAGCAGCTTCTATAATGAGCAGTTCTTC
CASSFYNEQFF
>TRBV5-4|-|TRBJ2-2|-
TGTGCCAGCAGCTCCCTAGCGCTCGAAACCGGGGAGCTGTTTTTT
CASSSLALETGELFF
>TRBV7-2|-|TRBJ2-3|-
TGTGCCAGCAGCGGCACGGGAGCACATACGCAGTATTTT
CASSGTGAHTQYF
>TRBV15|once|TRBJ2-7|-
TGTGCCACCAGCAGAGGCGGAGCCAATAGACAGGCGGTCAACGAGCAGTACTTC
CATSRGGANRQAVNEQYF
>TRBV9|-|TRBJ2-2|TRBD2
TGTGCCAGCAGCGCCACTAGCGGACACACCGGGGAGCTGTTTTTT
CASSATSGHTGELFF
>TRBV6-6|-|TRBJ1-5|-
TGTGCCAGCAGACGGGACGGGAATAGCAATCAGCCCCAGCATTTT
CASRRDGNSNQPQHF
>TRBV11-2|-|TRBJ2-5|-
TGTGCCAGCAGCACCGGGACTTCATCAAACAGGGAGACCCAGTACTTC
CASSTGTSSNRETQYF
>TRBV2|-|TRBJ2-5|TRBD1
TGTGCCAGCAGTGATGACAGGGGAGAGACCCAGTACTTC
CASSDDRGETQYF
>TRBV7-9|-|TRBJ1-4|-
TGTGCCAGCAGTCCGGGGGGGGCCCACAATGAAAAACTGTTTTTT
CASSPGGAHNEKLFF
>TRBV4-1|-|TRBJ1-1|TRBD1
TGCGCCAGCAGCCAAGAAGGGGCCGGACAGGGATGGACTGAAGCTTTCTTT
CASSQEGAGQGWTEAFF